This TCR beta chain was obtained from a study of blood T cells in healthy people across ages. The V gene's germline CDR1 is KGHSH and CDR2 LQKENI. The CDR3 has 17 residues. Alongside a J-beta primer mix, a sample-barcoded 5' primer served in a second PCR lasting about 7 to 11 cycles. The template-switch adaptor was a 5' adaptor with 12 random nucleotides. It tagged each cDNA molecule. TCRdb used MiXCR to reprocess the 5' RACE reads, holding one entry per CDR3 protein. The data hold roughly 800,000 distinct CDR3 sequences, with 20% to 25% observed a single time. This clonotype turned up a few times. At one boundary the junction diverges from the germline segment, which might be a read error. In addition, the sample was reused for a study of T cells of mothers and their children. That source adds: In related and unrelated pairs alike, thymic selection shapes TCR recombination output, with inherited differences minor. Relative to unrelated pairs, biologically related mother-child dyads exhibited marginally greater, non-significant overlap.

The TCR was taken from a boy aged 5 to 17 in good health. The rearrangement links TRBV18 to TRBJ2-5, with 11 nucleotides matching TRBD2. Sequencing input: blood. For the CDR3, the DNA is TGTGCCAGCTCACCGAGAGGGACTAGCGGATCCTCCTACGAGCAGTGCTTC. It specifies CASSPRGTSGSSYEQCF.